This TCR beta chain emerged from a study of blood T cell repertoires in COVID-19. Turning to the study itself: T cells, B-cell-depleted T cells, or PBMCs supplied cDNA or gDNA.

Germline values: CDR1 LGHDT, CDR2 YNNKEL (reference sequence). The length of the CDR3 is 14 residues. The V end lost 0 bases, the J end lost 2 bases, and 7 bases lay between the germline ends. Original processing methods: Nucleated cell number was recorded as an estimate derived from reference gene primer amplification. Produced via immunoSEQ multiplex PCR; TCRdb's table is partial and in-frame only. The V and J calls and the clone size are those of that table, but D and trimming were determined from the DNA. The sample has approximately 400,000 clones, more than 80% seen once; the top ten hold over 1%.

The sequenced material came from peripheral blood. The gene calls are TRBV3-1 (or the pseudogene TRBV3-2) and TRBJ1-1; perhaps TRBD1 as D (6 bases). This receptor was identified in a man aged 40-49 years with acute or convalescent COVID-19. CDR3 in amino acids: CASSQEQGNTEAFF. CDR3 in DNA: TGTGCCAGCAGCCAAGAACAGGGAAACACTGAAGCTTTCTTT.